This passage covers 7 T cell receptor beta chains from one sample sequenced in a study of cytomegalovirus exposure and HLA in healthy donors. Primers included in the PCR were 60 Vbeta and 13 Jbeta primers. Profiling relied on immunoSEQ multiplex PCR, and the TCRdb table lists in-frame clones only, not all of them. Of about 190,000 clones listed, roughly three quarters are singletons. What was sequenced was PBMCs. Receptors originate from a young woman in good health and CMV-seronegative.

V and J are TRBV28 and TRBJ1-2; D uncertain. The CDR3 contains 18 residues. V was clipped by 3 bases and J by 2 bases, with 22 bases between them. CDR1 is MDHEN and CDR2 is SYDVKM in the germline V gene. The CDR3 is CASSLEGGELQANYGYTF. CDR3 coding DNA: TGTGCCAGCAGTTTGGAGGGTGGTGAATTGCAGGCCAACTATGGCTACACCTTC.

This clone was seen just once. The chain joins TRBV30 to TRBJ1-2; D might be TRBD1 (5 bases). Trimming removed 3 bases from V and 1 base from J, with 9 bases in between. The CDR3 covers 13 residues. Germline V lookup: CDR1 GTSNPN, CDR2 SVGIG (reference sequence). DNA of the CDR3: TGTGCCTGGAGCCCGACAGTTAACTATGGCTACACCTTC. It is translated as CAWSPTVNYGYTF.

This clone was seen a single time. This chain connects TRBV7-2 to TRBJ2-7, with 7 bases aligning to TRBD2. The length of the CDR3 is 18 residues. The V gene's germline CDR1 is SGHTA and CDR2 FQGNSA. After removal of 1 base from V and 0 bases from J, the junction contained 12 bases not matched to a gene. The CDR3 sequence: CASSLDLAGELRSYEQYF. The CDR3 DNA reads TGTGCCAGCAGCTTAGATCTGGCGGGAGAGCTCCGCTCCTACGAGCAGTACTTC. Full variable domain (remainder filled in from reference TRBV7-2 and TRBJ2-7): GAGVSQSPSNKVTEKGKDVELRCDPISGHTALYWYRQSLGQGLEFLIYFQGNSAPDKSGLPSDRFSAERTGGSVSTLTIQRTQQEDSAVYLCASSLDLAGELRSYEQYFGPGTRLTVT.

The rearrangement joins TRBV28 to TRBJ1-2; tentative D call: TRBD1 (5 bases). The CDR3 has 17 amino acids. Trimming removed 5 bases at V and 1 base at J, with 20 bases between. The germline V gene encodes CDR1 MDHEN and CDR2 SYDVKM. The CDR3 coding sequence is TGTGCCAGCAGTCCCTTGGGGGGGGGACGAATTAACTATGGCTACACCTTC. This translates into CASSPLGGGRINYGYTF.

J is TRBJ2-3 and V is TRBV5-8, with D uncertain. This CDR3 region has 12 residues. V was shortened by 4 bases and J by 5 bases, with 8 bases between the two germline ends. The germline CDR1 and CDR2 sequences are SGHTS and YDEGEE. The CDR3: CASSPRLDTQYF. CDR3 bases: TGTGCCAGCAGCCCCCGACTAGATACGCAGTATTTT.

The rearrangement uses TRBV4-1 and TRBJ2-7; TRBD2 aligns across 12 bases. Germline V gene lookup returns CDR1 MGHRA and CDR2 YSYEKL. CDR3 length equals 15 residues. Trimming at V came to 5 bases and at J to 1 base, leaving 3 bases not matched to a gene. This CDR3 reads CASSSGLAGSYEQYF. The CDR3 DNA reads as TGCGCCAGCAGCTCGGGACTAGCGGGTTCCTACGAGCAGTACTTC.

The chain has TRBV4-2 and TRBJ1-2; 9 nucleotides match TRBD1. The ends lost 1 base at V and 1 base at J; junction bases unmatched: 4. Per germline, CDR1 LGHNA and CDR2 YNFKEQ. The CDR3 contains 16 residues. The CDR3 sequence: CASSQASGQGNYGYTF. The CDR3 DNA reads TGTGCCAGCAGCCAAGCCTCGGGACAGGGTAACTATGGCTACACCTTC.